This T cell receptor beta chain was found in a study of cytomegalovirus exposure and HLA in healthy donors. On the study more broadly: Counted in an early data release were approximately 85 million unique TCRs from HLA-typed donors. Study-wide results and caveats: Researchers reported in a later analysis that common viral pathogens appeared linked to several top clusters.

This clone was counted once. Antigen: not known. The study ran its PCR with 60 Vbeta and 13 Jbeta primers. Measured with immunoSEQ multiplex PCR; TCRdb has only the in-frame clones, and not every one. The data contain approximately 130,000 clones, 75% of them seen just once; the ten biggest clones take up roughly 3%. CDR3 size: 12 residues. V gave up 5 bases and J gave up 10 bases, with 11 bases separating them. The V gene's germline CDR1 is LNHDA and CDR2 SQIVND (reference sequence). The clonotype originates from a woman between 35 and 50 years old in good health and CMV-seropositive. The sequenced sample was PBMCs. The J gene is TRBJ1-4, the V gene TRBV19, with D possibly being TRBD1 (5 bases). The CDR3 region is CASSGVRGKLFF. Here the CDR3 DNA reads TGTGCCAGTAGTGGGGTAAGGGGAAAACTGTTTTTT.